A single sample gave rise to the 2 T cell receptor beta chains below, sequenced in a study of blood T cell repertoires in COVID-19. Profiled with immunoSEQ multiplex PCR; TCRdb holds only in-frame clones, not every one. The profile shows under 200,000 clones, about 80% of them singletons. Sequencing was carried out using peripheral blood. All receptors derive from a man in his 70s with active or convalescent COVID-19.

This clone was counted ten times or more. The sample carries other DNA sequences with the same CDR3. This chain joins TRBV6-2 or TRBV6-3 and TRBJ1-1, with D maybe TRBD1 (5 bases). The germline CDR1 and CDR2 sequences are MNHEY and SVGEGT. This CDR3 is built from 11 residues. V dropped 5 bases and J dropped 8 bases, with 9 bases sitting between them. For the CDR3, the DNA is TGTGCCAGCAGTGATGACAGAGAAGCTTTCTTT. Translated: CASSDDREAFF.

This rearrangement joins TRBV6-5 to TRBJ1-2; maybe TRBD1 (5 bases). Germline CDR1 reads MNHEY; CDR2 reads SVGAGI. CDR3 size: 13 residues. Trimming removed 2 bases at V and 8 bases at J, with 12 bases between. The DNA for the CDR3 is TGTGCCAGCAGTTACGGGGGGTTGGGCGGCTACACCTTC. Its translation is CASSYGGLGGYTF.